The following is a T cell receptor (beta chain) sequence with its context. Its binding antigen is unknown. No much larger clone exists at a distance of one base, and base qualities are not known. The protocol used for the library was the immunoSEQ multiplex PCR assay. Around 94,000 TCR templates per sample were assayed on the deep sequencing platform. Genomic DNA extracted from sorted T cells was used for TCRbeta CDR3 sequencing. The authors processed their data as follows. Clonal analysis of TCRbeta CDR3 data was done in the R programming language. Alloreactive CD4+ and CD8+ clones were identified by comparing unstimulated samples to CFSE-low samples taken after the reaction. Alloreactive CD4+ clones were assigned to regulatory or non-regulatory origin by matching sequences to sorted unstimulated Treg and non-Treg repertoires. This is the immuneACCESS table as TCRdb keeps it, with only in-frame sequences that have V and J called. A part of the clones is gone; compared with another copy, unresolved V genes explain less than half, and the rest is unexplained. V and J calls and clone size come straight from that table; D and trimming were deduced from the DNA. For this sample the table gives about 100,000 clones, of which 94% were detected only once. The ten largest make up less than 1.5% of the sample.

The data belong to a study of siplizumab effects on memory and regulatory T cells (dated by TCRdb to about 2019). Notes on the research overall: The study examined how the anti-CD2 antibody siplizumab affects alloreactive T-cell subsets in allogeneic mixed lymphocyte reactions built from human PBMCs. General findings and caveats noted by the study authors: Unstimulated naive T cells appeared more diverse than memory T cells, and naive cells seemed to contribute substantially to the alloresponse. Among mappable alloreactive CD4+ clones, an average Treg-derived fraction of almost 70% was observed with siplizumab, compared with roughly 27% in control reactions. No functional confirmation was obtained for the suppressive function of proliferating Tregs from siplizumab cultures. The cumulative frequency of alloreactive sequences traceable to unstimulated CD4+ memory T cells was significantly reduced by siplizumab. For roughly 75-96% of proliferating CD4+ or CD8+ clones, no naive or memory phenotype could be assigned. Sequences below about 10^-5 frequency were poorly captured, so only a minor fraction of alloreactive clones could be mapped to unstimulated subsets.

There are 14 amino acids in the CDR3, from cysteine to phenylalanine inclusive. Of all the DNA, just the CDR3 is kept, 42 bases in frame from base 1. Per the germline V gene (reference sequence), MNHNY is the CDR1 and SVGAGI is the CDR2. At the junction V is shortened by 6 bases and J by 8 bases, with 17 bases in between. Sorted unstimulated T cells and proliferating T cells recovered from mixed lymphocyte reactions were subjected to TCRbeta CDR3 sequencing. Fresh whole blood from approximately 9 HLA-typed healthy donors was used to isolate PBMCs. To map where alloreactive clones came from, unstimulated CD4+ non-regulatory T cells were FACS-sorted.

The sequence links TRBV6-6 to TRBJ1-5; TRBD1 is a weak D gene call, 6 bases matching. Sequenced: non-Treg CD4+ T cells sorted from blood. In the paper's terms, the cell subset or site label means: FACS-sorted unstimulated CD4+ non-regulatory T cells. This receptor was obtained from a human donor in good health. Here the CDR3 is given as CASSQGRAIEPQHF. The DNA reads as follows: TGTGCCAGCAGCCAGGGGCGGGCTATCGAGCCCCAGCATTTT.